The TCR beta chain described here comes from a study of blood T cell repertoires in COVID-19. Study information: Italy, Spain and the United States were the sources of the convalescent and acute COVID-19 samples.

The authors' processing: How many nucleated cells were present was estimated from reference gene primer amplification. This table comes from immunoSEQ multiplex PCR, and its TCRdb copy is limited to in-frame clones, with some not included. The DNA gave D and trimming, while V, J and clone size come from that table. The data show around 220,000 clones, approximately 90% seen once. Germline CDR1 is SGHNT and CDR2 is YENEEA. The CDR3 extends over 18 amino acids. Deletions cut 4 bases from V and 2 bases from J, with 24 bases between. This receptor was obtained from a woman between 40 and 55 years old who had recovered from COVID-19. The rearrangement joins TRBV11-3 to TRBJ2-7; tentative D call: TRBD1 (6 bases). Sequencing was done on a sample of peripheral blood. The CDR3: CASSSQGTTELLPYEQYF. As DNA, the CDR3 is TGTGCCAGCAGCTCCCAGGGGACAACCGAGCTATTACCCTACGAGCAGTACTTC.